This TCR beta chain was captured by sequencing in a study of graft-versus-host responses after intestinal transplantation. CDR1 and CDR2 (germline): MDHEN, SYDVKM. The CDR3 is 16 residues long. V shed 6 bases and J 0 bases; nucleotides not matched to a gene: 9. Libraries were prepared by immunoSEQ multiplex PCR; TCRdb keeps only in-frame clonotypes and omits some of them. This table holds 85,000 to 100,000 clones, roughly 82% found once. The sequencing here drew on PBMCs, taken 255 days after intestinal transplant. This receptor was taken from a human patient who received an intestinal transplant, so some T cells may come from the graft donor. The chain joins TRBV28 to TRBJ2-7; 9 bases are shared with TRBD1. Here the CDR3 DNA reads TGTGCCAGCAGCCATGGGGACAGGGTGAGCTCCTACGAGCAGTACTTC. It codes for CASSHGDRVSSYEQYF.